The present entry profiles one T cell receptor beta chain with its context. The antigen it binds to is not known. Nothing much larger sits one base from this clone, and base qualities are not available. Receptor amplification or capture employed PCR. Data came from an Illumina HiSeq 2000. TCRdb reworked the public reads: Q25 trimming with fastp, MiXCR clone assembly, productive beta chains retained. All rows with the same CDR3 protein become a single entry with the most common DNA and genes. A total of roughly 20,000 distinct CDR3 sequences appear in this sample, just over 40% of them only once. Roughly a tenth of the sample is in the top ten clones. This specimen comes from a study of tumor-infiltrating lymphocytes in oesophageal squamous cell carcinoma listed by TCRdb under 2016. The clonotype comes from a male donor with esophageal squamous cell carcinoma. Sample: normal esophageal tissue next to the tumor.

The CDR3 sequence is CASSSPARGGEQYF. The sequenced DNA is TGTGCCAGCAGCTCCCCGGCAAGGGGAGGCGAGCAGTACTTC. The chain joins TRBV11-2 to TRBJ2-5; the D gene is perhaps TRBD2, from 6 matching bases. TRBJ2-7 matches the DNA end more closely, so the J call is doubtful. The germline V gene provides CDR1 SGHAT and CDR2 FQNNGV. The CDR3 spans 14 residues, from the cysteine through the phenylalanine. Of all the DNA, just the CDR3 is kept, 42 bases in frame from base 1.